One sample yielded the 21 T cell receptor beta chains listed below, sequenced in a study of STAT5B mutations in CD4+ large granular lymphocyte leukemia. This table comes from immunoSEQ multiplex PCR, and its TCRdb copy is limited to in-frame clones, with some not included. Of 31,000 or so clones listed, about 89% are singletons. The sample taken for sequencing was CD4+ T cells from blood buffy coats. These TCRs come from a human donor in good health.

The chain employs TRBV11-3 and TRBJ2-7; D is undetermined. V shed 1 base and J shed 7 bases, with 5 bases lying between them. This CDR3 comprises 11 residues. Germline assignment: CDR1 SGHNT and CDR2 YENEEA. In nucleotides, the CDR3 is TGTGCCAGCAGCTTAGGTCGGGAGCAGTACTTC. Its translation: CASSLGREQYF.

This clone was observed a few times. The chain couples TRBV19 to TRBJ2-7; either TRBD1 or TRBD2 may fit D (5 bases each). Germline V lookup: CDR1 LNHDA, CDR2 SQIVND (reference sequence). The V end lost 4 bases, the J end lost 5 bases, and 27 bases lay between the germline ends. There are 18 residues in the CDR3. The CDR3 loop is CASSTQLGTDARVHEQYF. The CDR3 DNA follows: TGTGCCAGTAGTACCCAATTGGGGACGGACGCTCGGGTCCACGAGCAGTACTTC.

CDR3 DNA sequence: TGTGCCAGCAGCCGTGGACTAGTTCAGGATACGCAGTATTTT. It is translated as CASSRGLVQDTQYF. This sequence joins TRBV14 and TRBJ2-3, with TRBD2 matching over 7 bases. V was clipped by 4 bases and J by 6 bases; unmatched bases: 7. The CDR3 runs to 14 residues. The germline CDR1 and CDR2 sequences are SGHDN and FVKESK. The whole variable domain, remainder taken from reference TRBV14 and TRBJ2-3, is EAGVTQFPSHSVIEKGQTVTLRCDPISGHDNLYWYRRVMGKEIKFLLHFVKESKQDESGMPNNRFLAERTGGTYSTLKVQPAELEDSGVYFCASSRGLVQDTQYFGPGTRLTVL.

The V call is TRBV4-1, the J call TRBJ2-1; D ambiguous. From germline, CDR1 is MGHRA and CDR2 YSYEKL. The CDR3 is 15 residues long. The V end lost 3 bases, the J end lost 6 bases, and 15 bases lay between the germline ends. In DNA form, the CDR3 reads TGCGCCAGCAGCCATGGGCGTATGACCGTCAATGAGCAGTTCTTC. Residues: CASSHGRMTVNEQFF.

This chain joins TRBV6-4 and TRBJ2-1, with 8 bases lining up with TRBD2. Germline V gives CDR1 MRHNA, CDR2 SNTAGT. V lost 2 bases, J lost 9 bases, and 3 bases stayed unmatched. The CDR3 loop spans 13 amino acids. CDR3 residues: CASSDELAAEQFF. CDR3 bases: TGTGCCAGCAGTGACGAACTAGCGGCTGAGCAGTTCTTC.

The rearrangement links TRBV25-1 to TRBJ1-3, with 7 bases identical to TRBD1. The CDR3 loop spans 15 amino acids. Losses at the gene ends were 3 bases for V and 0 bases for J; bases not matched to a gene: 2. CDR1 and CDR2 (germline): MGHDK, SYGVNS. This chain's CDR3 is CASSDRTGSGNTIYF. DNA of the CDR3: TGTGCCAGCAGTGATCGGACAGGCTCTGGAAACACCATATATTTT.

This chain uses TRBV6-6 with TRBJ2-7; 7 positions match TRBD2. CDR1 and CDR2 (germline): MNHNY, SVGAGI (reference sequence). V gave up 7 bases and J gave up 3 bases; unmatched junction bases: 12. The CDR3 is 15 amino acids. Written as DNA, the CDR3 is TGTGCCAGCATAAGGGACCTGCGGGGGAGCTACGAGCAGTACTTC. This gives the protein CASIRDLRGSYEQYF.

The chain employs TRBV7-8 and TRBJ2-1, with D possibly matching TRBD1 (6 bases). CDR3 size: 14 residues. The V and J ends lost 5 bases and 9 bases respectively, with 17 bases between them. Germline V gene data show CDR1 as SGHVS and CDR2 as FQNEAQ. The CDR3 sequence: CASSLQGIVGEQFF. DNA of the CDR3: TGTGCCAGCAGCCTACAGGGTATCGTTGGTGAGCAGTTCTTC.

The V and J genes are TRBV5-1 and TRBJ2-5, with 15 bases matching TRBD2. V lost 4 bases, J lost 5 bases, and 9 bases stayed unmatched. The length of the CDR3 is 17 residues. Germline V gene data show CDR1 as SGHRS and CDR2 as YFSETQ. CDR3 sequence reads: CASSRLGLAGGGETQYF. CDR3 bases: TGCGCCAGCAGCCGCCTGGGACTAGCGGGAGGTGGGGAGACCCAGTACTTC.

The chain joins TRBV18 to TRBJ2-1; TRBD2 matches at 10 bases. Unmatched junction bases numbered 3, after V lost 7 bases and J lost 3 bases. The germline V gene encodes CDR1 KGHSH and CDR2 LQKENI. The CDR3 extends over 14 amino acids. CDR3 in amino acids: CASCASGSYNEQFF. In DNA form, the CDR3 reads TGTGCCAGCTGTGCTAGCGGGAGCTACAATGAGCAGTTCTTC.

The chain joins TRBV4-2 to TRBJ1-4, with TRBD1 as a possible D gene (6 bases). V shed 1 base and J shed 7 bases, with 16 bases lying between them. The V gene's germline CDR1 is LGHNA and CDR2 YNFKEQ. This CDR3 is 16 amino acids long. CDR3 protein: CASSQAQGRLGEKLFF. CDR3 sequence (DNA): TGTGCCAGCAGCCAAGCACAGGGAAGGTTAGGTGAAAAACTGTTTTTT.

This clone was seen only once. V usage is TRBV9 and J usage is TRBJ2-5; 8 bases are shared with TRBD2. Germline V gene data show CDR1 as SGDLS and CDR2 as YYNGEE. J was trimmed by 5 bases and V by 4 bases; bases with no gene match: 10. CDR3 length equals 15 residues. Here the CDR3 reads CASSPRPLAVETQYF. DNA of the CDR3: TGTGCCAGCAGCCCGCGCCCACTAGCGGTGGAGACCCAGTACTTC.

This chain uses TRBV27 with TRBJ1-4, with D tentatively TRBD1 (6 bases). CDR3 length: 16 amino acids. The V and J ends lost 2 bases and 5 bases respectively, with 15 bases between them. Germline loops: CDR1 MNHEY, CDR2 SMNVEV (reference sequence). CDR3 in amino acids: CASSLVGGALNEKLFF. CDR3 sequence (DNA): TGTGCCAGCAGTTTAGTAGGGGGAGCCCTAAATGAAAAACTGTTTTTT.

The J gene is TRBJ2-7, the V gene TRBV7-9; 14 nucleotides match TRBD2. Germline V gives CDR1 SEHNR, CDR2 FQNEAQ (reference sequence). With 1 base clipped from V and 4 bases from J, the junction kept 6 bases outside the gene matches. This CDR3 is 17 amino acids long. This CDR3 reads CASSLGLAGGQRYEQYF. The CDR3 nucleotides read TGTGCCAGCAGCTTAGGACTAGCGGGAGGGCAAAGGTACGAGCAGTACTTC.

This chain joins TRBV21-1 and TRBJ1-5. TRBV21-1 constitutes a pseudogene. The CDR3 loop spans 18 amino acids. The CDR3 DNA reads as TGTGCCAGCAGCCCCCGTCGGGGGGCTGGGGATAGCAATCAGCCCCAGCATTTT. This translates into CASSPRRGAGDSNQPQHF.

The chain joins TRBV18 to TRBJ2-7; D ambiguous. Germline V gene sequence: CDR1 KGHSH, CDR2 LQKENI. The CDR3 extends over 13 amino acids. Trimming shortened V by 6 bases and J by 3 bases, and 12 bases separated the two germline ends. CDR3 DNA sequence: TGTGCCAGCTCTCCCAGTGGATACTACGAGCAGTACTTC. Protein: CASSPSGYYEQYF.

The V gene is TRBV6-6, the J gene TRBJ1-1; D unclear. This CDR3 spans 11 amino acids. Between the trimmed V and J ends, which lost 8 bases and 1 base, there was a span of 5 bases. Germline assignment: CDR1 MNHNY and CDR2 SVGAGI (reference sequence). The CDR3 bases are TGTGCCAGCGTGAAGAACACTGAAGCTTTCTTT. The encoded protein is CASVKNTEAFF.

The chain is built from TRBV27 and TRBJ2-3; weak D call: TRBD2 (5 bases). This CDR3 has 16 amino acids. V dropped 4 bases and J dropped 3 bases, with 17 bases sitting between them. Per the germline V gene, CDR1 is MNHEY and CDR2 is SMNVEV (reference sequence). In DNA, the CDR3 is TGTGCCAGCAGTTCCAATTTAGGAGGATGGACAGATACGCAGTATTTT. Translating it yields CASSSNLGGWTDTQYF.

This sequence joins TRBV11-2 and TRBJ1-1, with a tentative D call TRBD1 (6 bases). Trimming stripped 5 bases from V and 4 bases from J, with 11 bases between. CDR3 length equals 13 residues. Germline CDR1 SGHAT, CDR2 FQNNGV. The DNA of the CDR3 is TGTGCCAGCAGCCTACAGGGTAGCACTGAAGCTTTCTTT. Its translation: CASSLQGSTEAFF.

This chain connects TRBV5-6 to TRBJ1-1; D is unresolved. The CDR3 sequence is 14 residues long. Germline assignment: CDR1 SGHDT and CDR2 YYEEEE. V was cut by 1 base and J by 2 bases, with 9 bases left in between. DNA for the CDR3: TGTGCCAGCAGCTTGTTGTCGGGAAACACTGAAGCTTTCTTT. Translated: CASSLLSGNTEAFF.

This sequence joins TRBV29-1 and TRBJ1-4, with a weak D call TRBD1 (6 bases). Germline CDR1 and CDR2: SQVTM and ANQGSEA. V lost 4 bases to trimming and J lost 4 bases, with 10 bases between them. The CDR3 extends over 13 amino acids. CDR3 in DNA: TGCAGCGTTGTTGGAGGGGGTAATGAAAAACTGTTTTTT. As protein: CSVVGGGNEKLFF.